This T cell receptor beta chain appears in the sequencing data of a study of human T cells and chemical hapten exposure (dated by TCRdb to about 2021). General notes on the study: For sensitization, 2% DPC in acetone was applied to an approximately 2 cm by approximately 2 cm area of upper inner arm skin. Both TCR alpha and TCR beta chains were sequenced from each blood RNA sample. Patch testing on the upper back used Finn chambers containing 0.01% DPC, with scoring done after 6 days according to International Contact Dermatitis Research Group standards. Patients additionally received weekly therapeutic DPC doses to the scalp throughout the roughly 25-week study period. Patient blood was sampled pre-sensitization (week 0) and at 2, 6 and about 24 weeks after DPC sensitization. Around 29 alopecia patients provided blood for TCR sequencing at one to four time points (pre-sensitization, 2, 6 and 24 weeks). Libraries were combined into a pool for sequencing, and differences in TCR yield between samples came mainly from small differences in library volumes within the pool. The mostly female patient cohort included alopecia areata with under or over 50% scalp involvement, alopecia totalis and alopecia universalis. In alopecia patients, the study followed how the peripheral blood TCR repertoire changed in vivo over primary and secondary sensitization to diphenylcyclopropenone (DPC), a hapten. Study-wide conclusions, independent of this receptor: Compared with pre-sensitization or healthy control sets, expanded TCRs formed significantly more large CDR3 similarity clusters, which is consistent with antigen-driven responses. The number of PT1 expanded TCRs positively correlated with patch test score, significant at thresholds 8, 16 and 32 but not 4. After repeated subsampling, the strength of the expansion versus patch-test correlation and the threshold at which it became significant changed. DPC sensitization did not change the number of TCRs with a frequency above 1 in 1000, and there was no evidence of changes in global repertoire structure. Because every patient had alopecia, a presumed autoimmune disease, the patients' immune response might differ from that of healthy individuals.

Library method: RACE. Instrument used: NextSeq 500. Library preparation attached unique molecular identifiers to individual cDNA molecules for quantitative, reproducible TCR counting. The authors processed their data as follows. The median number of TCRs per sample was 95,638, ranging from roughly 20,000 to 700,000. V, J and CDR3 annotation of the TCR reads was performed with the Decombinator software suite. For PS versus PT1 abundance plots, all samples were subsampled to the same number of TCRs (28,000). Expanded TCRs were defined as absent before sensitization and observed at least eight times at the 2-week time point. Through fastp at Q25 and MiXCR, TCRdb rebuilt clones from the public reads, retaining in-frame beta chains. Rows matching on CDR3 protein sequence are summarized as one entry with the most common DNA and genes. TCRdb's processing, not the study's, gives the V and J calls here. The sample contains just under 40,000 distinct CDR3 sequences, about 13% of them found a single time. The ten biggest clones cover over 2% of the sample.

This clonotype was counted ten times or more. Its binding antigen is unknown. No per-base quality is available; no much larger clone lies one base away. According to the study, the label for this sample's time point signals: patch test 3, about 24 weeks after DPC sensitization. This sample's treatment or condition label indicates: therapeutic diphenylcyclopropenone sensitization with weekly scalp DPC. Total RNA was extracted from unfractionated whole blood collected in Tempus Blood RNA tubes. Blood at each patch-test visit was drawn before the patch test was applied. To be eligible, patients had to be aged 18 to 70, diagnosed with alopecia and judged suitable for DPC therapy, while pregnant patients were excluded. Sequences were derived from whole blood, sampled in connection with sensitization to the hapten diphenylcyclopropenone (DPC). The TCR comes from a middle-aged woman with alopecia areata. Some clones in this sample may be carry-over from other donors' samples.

In nucleotides, the sequence is TGTGCCAGCAGCCAAGGGACAAACCGGGAGCTGTTTTTT. The translation is CASSQGTNRELFF. The rearrangement combines TRBV3-1 with TRBJ2-2; tentative D gene TRBD1, with 5 bases matching. V was cut back by 1 base and J by 9 bases, leaving a gap of 9 bases between them. Looking up the germline V gene (reference sequence) yields CDR1 LGHDT and CDR2 YNNKEL. The CDR3 measures 13 amino acids from cysteine to phenylalanine. The CDR3 DNA has 39 bases and is translated from base 1.